The next 18 T cell receptor beta chains were all read from a single sample in a study of long-term antiretroviral therapy in people with HIV. Runs used v3.0 of the immunoSEQ assay and were done at survey level. Only in-frame clones appear in the TCRdb table, and some are missing; sequencing was by immunoSEQ multiplex PCR. The sample shows some 28,000 clones, over 90% of them seen only once. Here the sequenced sample was unsorted PBMCs, taken 6.2 years after starting antiretroviral therapy. All receptors come from a man aged 35-49 years with HIV.

The CDR3 sequence is CASSIGTSGTTGELFF. Here the CDR3 DNA reads TGCGCCAGCAGCATCGGGACTAGCGGGACCACCGGGGAGCTGTTTTTT. The V and J genes are TRBV5-1 and TRBJ2-2; 13 bases map to TRBD2. The V and J ends lost 4 bases and 4 bases, in that order; junction bases with no gene match: 4. Germline values: CDR1 SGHRS, CDR2 YFSETQ. This CDR3 spans 16 amino acids. The variable domain in full, completed from reference TRBV5-1 and TRBJ2-2, reads KAGVTQTPRYLIKTRGQQVTLSCSPISGHRSVSWYQQTPGQGLQFLFEYFSETQRNKGNFPGRFSGRQFSNSRSEMNVSTLELGDSALYLCASSIGTSGTTGELFFGEGSRLTVL.

This clone has a single count. The chain joins TRBV4-1 to TRBJ1-3, with 7 bases that match TRBD1. The CDR3 has 14 residues. After removal of 5 bases from V and 6 bases from J, the junction contained 7 bases not matched to a gene. Germline V gene sequence: CDR1 MGHRA, CDR2 YSYEKL. Here the CDR3 reads CASSGGTASNTIYF. For the CDR3, the DNA is TGCGCCAGCAGCGGCGGGACAGCATCAAACACCATATATTTT.

The V call is TRBV2, the J call TRBJ2-1; 14 bases map to TRBD2. This CDR3 comprises 16 residues. Germline V gene data show CDR1 as SNHLY and CDR2 as FYNNEI. V lost 6 bases and J lost 8; bases outside the gene matches: 9. The CDR3 loop is CASRETSGGAIDEQFF. CDR3 DNA: TGTGCCAGCAGAGAGACTAGCGGGGGGGCCATCGATGAGCAGTTCTTC.

The chain is built from TRBV6-1 and TRBJ2-3; D may be TRBD1 or TRBD2 (5 bases each). V was pared by 4 bases and J by 1 base, with 15 bases between. Germline values: CDR1 MNHNS, CDR2 SASEGT. This CDR3 comprises 16 residues. The CDR3 DNA sequence: TGTGCCAGCAGTGTCGCCCCGAGGGGAGGCACAGATACGCAGTATTTT. Protein sequence: CASSVAPRGGTDTQYF.

This chain uses TRBV28 with TRBJ2-3; D ambiguous. The germline V gene encodes CDR1 MDHEN and CDR2 SYDVKM. V dropped 3 bases and J dropped 6 bases, with 13 bases sitting between them. This CDR3 region has 14 residues. Written as DNA, the CDR3 is TGTGCCAGCAGTTTTAAAGGCTACCGGGATACGCAGTATTTT. It encodes CASSFKGYRDTQYF.

The V gene is TRBV19, the J gene TRBJ1-1; tentatively, D is TRBD1 (6 bases). V was cut by 3 bases and J by 1 base, with 15 bases left in between. In germline, CDR1 is LNHDA, CDR2 SQIVND (reference sequence). The CDR3 sequence is 16 residues long. The CDR3 is CASSIHSGAGNTEAFF. DNA of the CDR3: TGTGCCAGTAGTATTCACTCGGGGGCGGGGAACACTGAAGCTTTCTTT. Together with reference TRBV19 and TRBJ1-1, the CDR3 gives the full variable domain: DGGITQSPKYLFRKEGQNVTLSCEQNLNHDAMYWYRQDPGQGLRLIYYSQIVNDFQKGDIAEGYSVSREKKESFPLTVTSAQKNPTAFYLCASSIHSGAGNTEAFFGQGTRLTVV.

The chain carries TRBV19 and TRBJ1-6, with D possibly TRBD1 on 6 matching bases. Between the trimmed V and J ends, which lost 4 bases and 7 bases, there was a span of 8 bases. The CDR3 length is 13 residues. CDR1 and CDR2 (germline): LNHDA, SQIVND (reference sequence). The DNA of the CDR3 is TGTGCCAGTAGTAACAGGGACAATTCACCCCTCCACTTT. Amino acids: CASSNRDNSPLHF. The whole variable domain, remainder taken from reference TRBV19 and TRBJ1-6, is DGGITQSPKYLFRKEGQNVTLSCEQNLNHDAMYWYRQDPGQGLRLIYYSQIVNDFQKGDIAEGYSVSREKKESFPLTVTSAQKNPTAFYLCASSNRDNSPLHFGNGTRLTVT.

The chain carries TRBV9 and TRBJ1-2, with no clear D. The CDR3 is 11 residues long. Trimming took off 2 bases at V and 13 bases at J, with 12 bases between the two ends. Germline V lookup: CDR1 SGDLS, CDR2 YYNGEE. DNA of the CDR3: TGTGCCAGCAGCGTTTCTATCGATCTCACCTTC. As protein: CASSVSIDLTF. The full variable domain, rest sourced from reference TRBV9 and TRBJ1-2, is DSGVTQTPKHLITATGQRVTLRCSPRSGDLSVYWYQQSLDQGLQFLIQYYNGEERAKGNILERFSAQQFPDLHSELNLSSLELGDSALYFCASSVSIDLTFGSGTRLTVV.

The chain has TRBV7-3 and TRBJ2-3, with D possibly matching TRBD1 (6 bases). Germline values: CDR1 SGHTA, CDR2 FQGTGA. Between the trimmed V and J ends, which lost 5 bases and 2 bases, there was a span of 17 bases. The CDR3 is 16 residues long. For the CDR3, the DNA is TGTGCCAGCAGCCCAATTCCACAGGGAAACACAGATACGCAGTATTTT. Translated, it gives CASSPIPQGNTDTQYF.

The chain is built from TRBV11-2 and TRBJ2-2, with D perhaps assigned TRBD1 or TRBD2 (6 bases each). Germline V gene data show CDR1 as SGHAT and CDR2 as FQNNGV. The CDR3 has 15 residues. With 2 bases removed from V and 5 bases from J, the gap between germline ends came to 12 bases. CDR3 protein: CASSLPGGGTGELFF. The CDR3 region has the DNA TGTGCCAGCAGCTTACCCGGGGGCGGGACCGGGGAGCTGTTTTTT. The full variable domain, with the rest looked up from reference TRBV11-2 and TRBJ2-2, is EAGVAQSPRYKIIEKRQSVAFWCNPISGHATLYWYQQILGQGPKLLIQFQNNGVVDDSQLPKDRFSAERLKGVDSTLKIQPAKLEDSAVYLCASSLPGGGTGELFFGEGSRLTVL.

This rearrangement joins TRBV5-6 to TRBJ1-4; D remains ambiguous. The V end lost 4 bases, the J end lost 5 bases, and 12 bases lay between the germline ends. This CDR3 is 14 amino acids long. In germline, CDR1 is SGHDT, CDR2 YYEEEE. CDR3 coding DNA: TGTGCCAGCAGCGATCTCCACACAAATGAAAAACTGTTTTTT. It translates to CASSDLHTNEKLFF.

This chain's CDR3 is CASSLGTGNYGYTF. CDR3 DNA sequence: TGTGCCAGCAGCTTAGGGACAGGGAACTATGGCTACACCTTC. V gene TRBV7-8 combines with J gene TRBJ1-2, with 8 bases fitting TRBD1. After removal of 1 base from V and 2 bases from J, the junction contained 0 bases not matched to a gene. Germline V gene data show CDR1 as SGHVS and CDR2 as FQNEAQ. The length of the CDR3 is 14 residues.

The chain uses TRBV19 and TRBJ1-1, with TRBD1 matching 8 bases. Germline V gene lookup returns CDR1 LNHDA and CDR2 SQIVND (reference sequence). The CDR3 consists of 17 residues. V gave up 4 bases and J gave up 4 bases; unmatched junction bases: 14. The DNA for the CDR3 is TGTGCCAGTAGTAGACTGTCCGACAGGGGATTTGGCACTGAAGCTTTCTTT. Translating it yields CASSRLSDRGFGTEAFF.

V is TRBV27 and J is TRBJ1-1; D ambiguous. With 3 bases removed from V and 5 bases from J, the gap between germline ends came to 10 bases. This CDR3 is built from 13 residues. The V gene's germline CDR1 is MNHEY and CDR2 SMNVEV (reference sequence). CDR3 nucleotides: TGTGCCAGCAGTTTCGGGCAGGCGACTGAAGCTTTCTTT. Its protein product is CASSFGQATEAFF.

The genes are TRBV27 and TRBJ2-5; perhaps TRBD2 as D (6 bases). The germline CDR1 and CDR2 sequences are MNHEY and SMNVEV (reference sequence). This CDR3 is 13 amino acids long. V lost 6 bases and J lost 4, with 12 bases in between. The CDR3 DNA reads as TGTGCCAGCAGGATCATGGAGGGAGAGACCCAGTACTTC. As protein: CASRIMEGETQYF.

J is TRBJ2-7 and V is TRBV6-5; 9 bases are a match to TRBD1. Germline lookup yields CDR1 MNHEY and CDR2 SVGAGI. The length of the CDR3 is 15 residues. After removal of 6 bases from V and 3 bases from J, the junction contained 9 bases not matched to a gene. CDR3 loop: CASSPRDRVVYEQYF. In DNA, the CDR3 is TGTGCCAGCAGCCCGCGGGACAGGGTAGTCTACGAGCAGTACTTC.

The chain joins TRBV7-6 to TRBJ2-7; D not certain. Germline-derived CDR1 and CDR2 are SGHVS and FNYEAQ. Trimming removed 2 bases from V and 5 bases from J, with 10 bases in between. The CDR3 extends over 13 amino acids. In DNA form, the CDR3 reads TGTGCCAGCAGCTTAATTCGTGGGGACGAGCAGTACTTC. This translates into CASSLIRGDEQYF.

The chain carries TRBV12-2 and TRBJ1-1; TRBD1 is the table's D call, not checked against the DNA. TRBV12-2 is a known pseudogene. The CDR3 loop spans 12 amino acids. CDR3 sequence reads: CASPIARDEAFF. DNA for the CDR3: TGTGCAAGTCCCATCGCCAGGGATGAAGCTTTCTTT.